Presented here are 12 T cell receptor beta chains from one specimen sequenced in a study of glioma-infiltrating T cells after dendritic cell vaccination. Libraries were prepared by immunoSEQ multiplex PCR; TCRdb keeps only in-frame clonotypes and omits some of them. Of tens of thousands of clones listed, roughly 80% were seen once; the top ten hold approximately 2.3%. The sample here was blood, taken before dendritic cell vaccination. Receptors originate from a human donor with glioblastoma.

The V gene is TRBV6-5, the J gene TRBJ2-2; TRBD2 aligns across 9 bases. CDR3 length: 15 amino acids. Germline CDR1 reads MNHEY; CDR2 reads SVGAGI. V shed 6 bases, J shed 5 bases, and the junction held 7 bases outside the gene matches. The CDR3 DNA is TGTGCCAGCAGCCCAAAGCGGGGGGCTACCGGGGAGCTGTTTTTT. Translated: CASSPKRGATGELFF.

This rearrangement joins TRBV7-2 to TRBJ1-1, with TRBD1 matching 7 bases. Germline V gene data show CDR1 as SGHTA and CDR2 as FQGNSA. The CDR3 length is 14 residues. V was pared by 5 bases and J by 10 bases, with 13 bases of the junction left unmatched. The CDR3 DNA sequence: TGTGCCAGCAGCCCTTTCGGGACAGCAGGGGTAGCTTTCTTT. Translating it yields CASSPFGTAGVAFF. Together with reference TRBV7-2 and TRBJ1-1, the CDR3 gives the full variable domain: GAGVSQSPSNKVTEKGKDVELRCDPISGHTALYWYRQSLGQGLEFLIYFQGNSAPDKSGLPSDRFSAERTGGSVSTLTIQRTQQEDSAVYLCASSPFGTAGVAFFGQGTRLTVV.

This chain connects TRBV19 to TRBJ1-1, with unresolved D. CDR1 is LNHDA, CDR2 SQIVND, per germline (reference sequence). The CDR3 runs to 14 residues. Trimming took off 3 bases at V and 5 bases at J, with 13 bases between the two ends. In DNA, the CDR3 is TGTGCCAGTAGTATTTGGTTCGCACGGACTGAAGCTTTCTTT. Protein: CASSIWFARTEAFF.

V is TRBV2 and J is TRBJ2-5; no clear D. The DNA end lines up better with TRBJ2-7; the J call may be wrong. Per the germline V gene, CDR1 is SNHLY and CDR2 is FYNNEI. The length of the CDR3 is 11 residues. The CDR3 loop is CATGSSYEQYF. CDR3 DNA sequence: TGTGCCACCGGTTCCTCCTACGAGCAGTACTTC.

This sequence joins TRBV5-1 and TRBJ2-2, with D possibly matching TRBD2 (5 bases). V was trimmed by 0 bases and J by 2 bases, leaving 20 bases between them. This CDR3 contains 19 residues. Germline values: CDR1 SGHRS, CDR2 YFSETQ. The CDR3 here is CASSLDPQRPGVNTGELFF. CDR3 nucleotide sequence: TGCGCCAGCAGCTTGGATCCCCAGCGGCCCGGTGTTAACACCGGGGAGCTGTTTTTT.

The V gene is TRBV6-1, the J gene TRBJ1-1, with a possible D match to TRBD1 (5 bases). CDR3 length: 13 amino acids. V lost 2 bases to trimming and J lost 3 bases, with 7 bases between them. Germline V lookup: CDR1 MNHNS, CDR2 SASEGT. In nucleotides, the CDR3 is TGTGCCAGCAGTGAAAAGGGGTACACTGAAGCTTTCTTT. Translating it yields CASSEKGYTEAFF.

This rearrangement joins TRBV5-1 to TRBJ1-2, with TRBD1 matching 11 bases. Germline loops: CDR1 SGHRS, CDR2 YFSETQ. The CDR3 sequence is 16 residues long. J was trimmed by 7 bases and V by 3 bases; bases with no gene match: 11. The DNA of the CDR3 is TGCGCCAGCAGCTACCTAACCGGGACAGGGGGAAGTGGCTACACCTTC. It specifies CASSYLTGTGGSGYTF.

The J gene is TRBJ1-1, the V gene TRBV6-1; D might be TRBD1 (6 bases). The CDR3 runs 12 residues. Trimming removed 7 bases from V and 7 bases from J, with 13 bases in between. CDR1 and CDR2 (germline): MNHNS, SASEGT. The CDR3 sequence is CASKDRSLEAFF. As DNA, the CDR3 is TGTGCCAGCAAAGACAGGAGTCTTGAAGCTTTCTTT.

This chain connects TRBV20-1 to TRBJ1-1; D is possibly TRBD1 (5 bases). Germline CDR1 reads DFQATT; CDR2 reads SNEGSKA (reference sequence). The CDR3 loop spans 10 amino acids. Trimming cost V 6 bases and J 8 bases, with 10 bases left between them. CDR3 protein: CSATGIEAFF. The CDR3, as DNA: TGCAGTGCCACAGGAATCGAAGCTTTCTTT.

This chain's CDR3 is CASSSVGKGNEKLFF. CDR3 nucleotide sequence: TGTGCCAGCAGTTCCGTAGGGAAGGGGAATGAAAAACTGTTTTTT. The chain is built from TRBV6-5 and TRBJ1-4; a weak D match, TRBD1 (5 bases). The CDR3 is 15 residues long. Germline V gene sequence: CDR1 MNHEY, CDR2 SVGAGI. Trimming took off 4 bases at V and 5 bases at J, with 14 bases between the two ends.

This chain joins TRBV18 and TRBJ1-4; 8 nucleotides match TRBD1. The CDR3 extends over 18 amino acids. Trimming at V came to 1 base and at J to 0 bases, leaving 7 bases not matched to a gene. Germline CDR1 is KGHSH and CDR2 is LQKENI. The CDR3 loop is CASSPRTGSYSTNEKLFF. The CDR3 DNA is TGTGCCAGCTCACCACGGACAGGGTCCTACTCAACTAATGAAAAACTGTTTTTT.

This clone was observed once. The gene calls are TRBV6-5 and TRBJ1-2, with 12 bases fitting TRBD1. V lost 8 bases and J lost 3; bases outside the gene matches: 7. In germline, CDR1 is MNHEY, CDR2 SVGAGI. The CDR3 contains 15 residues. The CDR3 DNA sequence: TGTGCCAGCGGGACAGGGGGCGCGGGTGACTATGGCTACACCTTC. Its protein product is CASGTGGAGDYGYTF.